This T cell receptor (beta chain) derives from a study of cytomegalovirus exposure and HLA in healthy donors. Whole-study results and caveats: The authors enumerated 150 to 200 TCR beta chains as linked to cytomegalovirus. With DRB1 most and HLA-C fewest, TCR association rates differed between HLA loci in a later analysis.

With respect to this clone: Its target is unknown.

The V end was cut by 1 base, the J end by 2 bases, with 6 bases between. From germline, CDR1 is SGHDT and CDR2 YYEEEE. This CDR3 region has 13 residues. The PCR was carried out with 60 Vbeta primers and 13 Jbeta primers. The repertoire was sequenced with immunoSEQ multiplex PCR; TCRdb's copy has only in-frame clones and lacks some. This table has more than 150,000 clones, around 82% appearing once. The sequence was obtained from a woman between 25 and 40 years old in good health and CMV-seropositive. Sequencing was carried out using PBMCs. This rearrangement joins TRBV5-6 to TRBJ1-1; D is unclear. The CDR3 here is CASSLTRNTEAFF. CDR3 DNA sequence: TGTGCCAGCAGCTTGACCAGAAACACTGAAGCTTTCTTT.